This T cell receptor (beta chain) was retrieved from a study of shared clonotypes between healthy human individuals. The overall study: Researchers assigned three CD4 naive, three CD4 memory, two CD8 naive and one CD8 memory plate to each donor.

This CDR3 has 15 amino acids. Germline assignment: CDR1 ENHRY and CDR2 SYGVKD. Trimming took off 2 bases at V and 4 bases at J, with 14 bases between the two ends. Study results and caveats: Clonotype sharing levels among donors were expected to vary with sequencing depth. Though the depth was large, rarefaction showed that sorted-subset sequencing was incomplete.

It was roughly 190 ng DNA, 33,000 or so T cell genomes, that sorted-subset replicate PCRs used. Here immunoSEQ multiplex PCR was the method, and the copy in TCRdb shows in-frame clones only, minus some. This repertoire shows about 2.5 million clones, around 93% found once; its top ten account for about 0.36%. Concerning this clone itself: The antigen is not known.

This clonotype originated in a man between 18 and 29 years old in good health. Some clones in this sample may be carry-over from other donors' samples. The V and J genes are TRBV10-3 and TRBJ1-2; no definite D call. Sequencing was done on a sample of naive CD4+ T cells from PBMCs. Subset reported: CD45RA+ positively selected. CDR3 region: CAISEGVPTVYGYTF. The CDR3 coding sequence is TGTGCCATCAGTGAGGGAGTTCCCACCGTCTATGGCTACACCTTC.